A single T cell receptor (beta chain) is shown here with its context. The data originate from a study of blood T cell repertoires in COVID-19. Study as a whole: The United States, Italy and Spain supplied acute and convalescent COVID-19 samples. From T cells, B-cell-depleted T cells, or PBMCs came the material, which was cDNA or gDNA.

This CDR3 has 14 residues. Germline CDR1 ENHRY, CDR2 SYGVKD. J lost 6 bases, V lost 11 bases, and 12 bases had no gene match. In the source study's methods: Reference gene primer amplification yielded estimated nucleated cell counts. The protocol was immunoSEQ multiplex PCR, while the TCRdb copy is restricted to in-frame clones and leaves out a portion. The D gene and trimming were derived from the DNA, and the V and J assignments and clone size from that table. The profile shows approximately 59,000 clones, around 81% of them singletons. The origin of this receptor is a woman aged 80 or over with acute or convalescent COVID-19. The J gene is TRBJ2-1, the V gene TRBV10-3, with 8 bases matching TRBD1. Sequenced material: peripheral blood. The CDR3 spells CAVGAGGPINEQFF. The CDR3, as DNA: TGTGCCGTAGGAGCAGGGGGCCCTATCAATGAGCAGTTCTTC.